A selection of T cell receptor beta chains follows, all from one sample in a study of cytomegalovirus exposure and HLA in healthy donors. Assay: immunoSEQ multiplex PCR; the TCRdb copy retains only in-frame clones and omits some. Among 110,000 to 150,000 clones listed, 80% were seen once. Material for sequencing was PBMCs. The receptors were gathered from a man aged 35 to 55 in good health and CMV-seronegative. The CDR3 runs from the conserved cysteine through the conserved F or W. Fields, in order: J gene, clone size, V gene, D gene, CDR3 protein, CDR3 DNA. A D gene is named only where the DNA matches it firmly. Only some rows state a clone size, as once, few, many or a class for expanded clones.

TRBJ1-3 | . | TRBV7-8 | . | CASSLNSDSFSGNTIYF | TGTGCCAGCAGCTTAAATTCCGACAGCTTCTCTGGAAACACCATATATTTT
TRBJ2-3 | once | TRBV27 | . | CASSPLGWGGGGMATDTQYF | TGTGCCAGCAGTCCCTTAGGATGGGGGGGCGGTGGAATGGCCACAGATACGCAGTATTTT
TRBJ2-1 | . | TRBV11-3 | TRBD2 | CASSLRLAGGNGEQFF | TGTGCCAGCAGCCTCCGACTAGCGGGGGGCAATGGTGAGCAGTTCTTC
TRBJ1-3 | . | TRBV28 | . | CASRIQGSGNTIYF | TGTGCCAGCAGAATACAGGGATCTGGAAACACCATATATTTT
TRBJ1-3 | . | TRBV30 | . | CACLWGGNTIYF | TGTGCCTGCCTTTGGGGCGGAAACACCATATATTTT
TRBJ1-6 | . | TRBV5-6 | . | CASSLVGGSYNSPLHF | TGTGCCAGCAGCTTGGTCGGGGGTTCCTATAATTCACCCCTCCACTTT
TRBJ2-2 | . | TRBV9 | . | CASSVGWTANTGELFF | TGTGCCAGCAGCGTAGGGTGGACAGCGAACACCGGGGAGCTGTTTTTT
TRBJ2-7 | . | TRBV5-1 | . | CASSPRGKADYEQYF | TGCGCCAGCAGCCCCAGGGGAAAGGCCGACTACGAGCAGTACTTC
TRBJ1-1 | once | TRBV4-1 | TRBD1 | CASRRQGGGTEAFF | TGCGCCAGCAGGCGACAGGGGGGTGGTACTGAAGCTTTCTTT
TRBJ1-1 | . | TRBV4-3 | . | CASSQDWEGEAEAFF | TGCGCCAGCAGCCAAGATTGGGAGGGTGAAGCTGAAGCTTTCTTT
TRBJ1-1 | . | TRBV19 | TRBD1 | CASSPIDRVGAEAFF | TGTGCCAGTAGCCCCATTGACAGGGTGGGGGCTGAAGCTTTCTTT
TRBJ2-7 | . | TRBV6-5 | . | CASRRAYEQYF | TGTGCCAGCAGACGAGCGTACGAGCAGTACTTC
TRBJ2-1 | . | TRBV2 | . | CASSPLEGGPTFF | TGTGCCAGCAGTCCTTTAGAGGGGGGGCCGACGTTCTTC
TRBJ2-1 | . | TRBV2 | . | CASSSERGFF | TGTGCCAGCAGTTCAGAACGAGGGTTCTTC
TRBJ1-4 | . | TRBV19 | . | CASSGGLSTTNEKLFF | TGTGCCAGCTCCGGGGGGCTGAGTACAACTAATGAAAAACTGTTTTTT
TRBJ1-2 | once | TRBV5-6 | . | CASSLRQGSIGYTF | TGTGCCAGCAGCTTGAGGCAGGGGAGTATTGGCTACACCTTC
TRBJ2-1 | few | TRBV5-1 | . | CASSLRRASYNEQFF | TGCGCCAGCAGCTTGCGCAGGGCCTCCTACAATGAGCAGTTCTTC
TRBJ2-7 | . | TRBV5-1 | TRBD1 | CASSLAETGAYEQYF | TGCGCCAGCAGCTTGGCCGAGACAGGGGCCTACGAGCAGTACTTC
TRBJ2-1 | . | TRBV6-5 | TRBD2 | CASGRGGRSYNEQFF | TGTGCCAGCGGTCGGGGGGGCCGCTCCTACAATGAGCAGTTCTTC
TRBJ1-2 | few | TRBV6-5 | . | CASSSRGGGYTF | TGTGCCAGCAGTTCCCGCGGGGGGGGCTACACCTTC
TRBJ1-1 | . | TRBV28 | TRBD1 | CATIPGQGEAFF | TGTGCCACAATCCCGGGACAGGGTGAAGCTTTCTTT